This T cell receptor (beta chain) was recorded in a study of cytomegalovirus exposure and HLA in healthy donors. Study-wide points: In an earlier analysis, productive rearrangement rates for most beta V segments clustered near 87% or 30%. TRBV6-2, TRBV6-3 and other indistinguishable V segments were excluded. When a later analysis compared HLA-associated TCR beta chains with equally common others, the HLA-associated chains turned out to be more clonally expanded and to have lower generation probabilities.

As for this clone: The antigen is not known. At one end the junction does not follow the germline gene, possibly because of a read error.

Researchers ran the PCR with 60 Vbeta and 13 Jbeta primers. Using immunoSEQ multiplex PCR, the repertoire was profiled, and TCRdb retains in-frame clones only, with some absent. The table lists more than 130,000 clones, around 81% of them singletons. The CDR3 totals 14 residues. Germline values: CDR1 SGHTA, CDR2 FQGTGA. The origin of this receptor is a male donor in good health and CMV-seronegative. Input material: PBMCs. The gene calls are TRBV7-3 and TRBJ2-7; D perhaps matches TRBD2 (6 bases). The CDR3 DNA reads as TGTTCCAGCAGCCTCAACCCAGGGAGGTACGAGCAGTACTTC. Protein product: CSSSLNPGRYEQYF.